This TCR beta chain was sequenced during a study of cytomegalovirus exposure and HLA in healthy donors. Study information: Earlier, approximately 110 million unique TCR beta sequences were recovered from roughly 200 million T cells by an analysis. Findings and caveats of the study: V- and J-gene trimming in TCR beta was tied to a missense DCLRE1C variant by an analysis performed later. Among TCR beta chains, those listed as cytomegalovirus-associated numbered around 160. TCR beta sequences reportedly predicted the HLA-A and HLA-B alleles of most subjects accurately.

The germline V gene has CDR1 SGHDT and CDR2 YYEEEE. The CDR3 spans 13 residues. V lost 0 bases, J lost 5 bases, and 8 bases lay in between. With regard to this clone: Its matching antigen is unknown.

The PCR had 60 Vbeta and 13 Jbeta primers. Profiling relied on immunoSEQ multiplex PCR, and the TCRdb table lists in-frame clones only, not all of them. The sample includes roughly 92,000 clones, roughly 80% of them seen just once. The chain links TRBV5-6 to TRBJ2-5; D call uncertain. The clonotype originates from a woman in her fifties or sixties in good health and CMV-seropositive. The sample was PBMCs. CDR3 bases: TGTGCCAGCAGCTTGGAAGGAGCCGAGACCCAGTACTTC. Translated: CASSLEGAETQYF.